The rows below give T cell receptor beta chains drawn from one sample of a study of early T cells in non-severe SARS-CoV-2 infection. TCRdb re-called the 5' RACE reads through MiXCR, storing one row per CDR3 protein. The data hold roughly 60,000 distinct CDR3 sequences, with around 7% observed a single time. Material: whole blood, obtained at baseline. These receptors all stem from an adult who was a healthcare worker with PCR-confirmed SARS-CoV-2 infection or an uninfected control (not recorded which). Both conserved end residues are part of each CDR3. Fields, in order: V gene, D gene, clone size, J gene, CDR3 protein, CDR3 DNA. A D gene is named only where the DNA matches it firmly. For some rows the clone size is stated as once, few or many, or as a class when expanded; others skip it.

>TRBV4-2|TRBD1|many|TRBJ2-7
CASSEGQGAVYEQYF
TGTGCCAGCAGCGAAGGACAGGGGGCCGTCTACGAGCAGTACTTC
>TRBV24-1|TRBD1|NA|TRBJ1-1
CATSDVGTGVAFF
TGTGCCACCAGTGATGTGGGGACAGGGGTCGCTTTCTTT
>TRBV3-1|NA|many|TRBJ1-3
CASSQGDRNTIYF
TGTGCCAGCAGCCAAGGAGACCGAAACACCATATATTTT
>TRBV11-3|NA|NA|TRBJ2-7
CASLEVGEDSYEQYF
TGTGCCAGCTTGGAAGTGGGTGAAGATTCCTACGAGCAGTACTTC
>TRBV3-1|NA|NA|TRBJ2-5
CASRQSDTYQETQYF
TGTGCCAGCAGGCAAAGCGATACGTACCAAGAGACCCAGTACTTC
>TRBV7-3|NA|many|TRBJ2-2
CASSLARDTGELFF
TGTGCCAGCAGCTTGGCCAGAGACACCGGGGAGCTGTTTTTT
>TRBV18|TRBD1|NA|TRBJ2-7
CASSRSGTGSYEQYF
TGTGCCAGCTCACGTTCCGGGACAGGATCCTACGAGCAGTACTTC
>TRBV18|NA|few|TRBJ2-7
CASSPRDRPYEQYF
TGTGCCAGCTCACCCCGAGACAGGCCCTACGAGCAGTACTTC
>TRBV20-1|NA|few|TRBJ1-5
CSGVPDSNQPQHF
TGCAGTGGGGTGCCAGATAGCAATCAGCCCCAGCATTTT
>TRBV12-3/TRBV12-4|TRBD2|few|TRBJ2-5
CASTLGLAGVDTQYF
TGTGCCAGCACCTTGGGACTAGCGGGGGTTGACACCCAGTACTTC
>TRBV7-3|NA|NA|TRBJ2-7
CASSSEQGYEQYF
TGTGCCAGCAGCTCAGAACAGGGTTACGAGCAGTACTTC
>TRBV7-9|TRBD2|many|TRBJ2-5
CASSLGLAGGETQYF
TGTGCCAGCAGCTTGGGACTAGCGGGGGGAGAGACCCAGTACTTC
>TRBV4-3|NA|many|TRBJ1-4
CASSQDGAEKLFF
TGCGCCAGCAGCCAAGATGGGGCGGAAAAACTGTTTTTT
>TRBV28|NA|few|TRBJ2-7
CASSADLREQYF
TGTGCCAGCAGTGCGGACTTGCGGGAGCAGTACTTC
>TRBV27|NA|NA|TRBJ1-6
CASRGGRGGNSPLHF
TGTGCCAGCAGGGGGGGACGGGGAGGTAATTCACCCCTCCACTTT
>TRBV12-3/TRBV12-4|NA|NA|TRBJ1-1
CASSFPGGVNTEAFF
TGTGCCAGCAGTTTCCCGGGGGGGGTGAACACTGAAGCTTTCTTT
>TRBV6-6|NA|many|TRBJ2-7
CASSYSISRTNSYEQYF
TGTGCCAGCAGTTACTCGATATCTCGGACGAACTCCTACGAGCAGTACTTC
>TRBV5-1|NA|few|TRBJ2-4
CASSLIPGAKNIQYF
TGCGCCAGCAGCTTGATTCCAGGGGCCAAAAACATTCAGTACTTC
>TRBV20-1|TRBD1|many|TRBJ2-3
CSAGDSKSTDTQYF
TGCAGTGCCGGGGACAGCAAGAGCACAGATACGCAGTATTTT
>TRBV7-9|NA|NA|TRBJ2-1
CASSLVGGVLNEQFF
TGTGCCAGCAGCTTAGTCGGCGGAGTCCTCAATGAGCAGTTCTTC
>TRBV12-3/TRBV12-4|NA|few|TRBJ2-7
CASSFFNFGGTYEQYF
TGTGCCAGCAGTTTTTTTAATTTTGGGGGCACCTACGAGCAGTACTTC
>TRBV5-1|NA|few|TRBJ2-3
CASSLTGRTDTQYF
TGCGCCAGCAGCTTGACGGGGCGGACAGATACGCAGTATTTT
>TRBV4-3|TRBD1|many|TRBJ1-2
CASSQDFGRQGASGYTF
TGCGCCAGCAGCCAAGATTTCGGCAGACAGGGGGCCTCTGGCTACACCTTC
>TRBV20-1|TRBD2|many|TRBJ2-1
CSASSGLAGGYNEQFF
TGCAGTGCCAGCTCAGGGCTAGCGGGGGGTTACAATGAGCAGTTCTTC
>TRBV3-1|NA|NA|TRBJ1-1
CASSQAAGFTEAFF
TGTGCCAGCAGCCAAGCAGCAGGATTCACTGAAGCTTTCTTT
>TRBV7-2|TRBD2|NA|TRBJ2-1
CASSFTGGPHNEQFF
TGTGCCAGCAGCTTCACGGGGGGGCCCCACAATGAGCAGTTCTTC
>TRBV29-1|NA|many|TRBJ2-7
CSVSDVNSYEQYF
TGCAGCGTTTCGGACGTTAACTCCTACGAGCAGTACTTC
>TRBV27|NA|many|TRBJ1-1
CASSRVMNTEAFF
TGTGCCAGCAGCCGAGTGATGAACACTGAAGCTTTCTTT
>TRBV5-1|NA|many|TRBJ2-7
CASSPGEPYEQYF
TGCGCCAGCAGTCCCGGGGAGCCCTACGAGCAGTACTTC
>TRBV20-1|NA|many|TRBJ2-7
CSADHVWMASEQYF
TGCAGTGCCGACCACGTTTGGATGGCCTCCGAGCAGTACTTC
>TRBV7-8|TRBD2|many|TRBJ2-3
CASSKGLAGSLDTDTQYF
TGTGCCAGCAGCAAGGGACTAGCGGGATCCCTGGACACAGATACGCAGTATTTT
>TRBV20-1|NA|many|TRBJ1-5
CSAPSRDRNQPQHF
TGCAGTGCCCCCAGTCGGGATCGTAATCAGCCCCAGCATTTT
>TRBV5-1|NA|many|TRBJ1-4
CASSLSGRQKLFF
TGCGCCAGCAGCTTGTCGGGCAGACAAAAACTGTTTTTT
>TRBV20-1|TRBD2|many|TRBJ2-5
CSMTSGGVLQETQYF
TGCAGCATGACTAGCGGGGGGGTCCTTCAAGAGACCCAGTACTTC
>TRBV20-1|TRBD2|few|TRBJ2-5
CSATPSGGFQETQYF
TGCAGTGCCACCCCTAGCGGGGGATTTCAAGAGACCCAGTACTTC
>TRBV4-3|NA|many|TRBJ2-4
CASSQDGARQNIQYF
TGCGCCAGCAGCCAAGATGGGGCCAGACAAAACATTCAGTACTTC
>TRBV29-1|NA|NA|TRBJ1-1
CSVQSLQANTEAFF
TGCAGCGTTCAGAGCTTACAGGCGAACACTGAAGCTTTCTTT
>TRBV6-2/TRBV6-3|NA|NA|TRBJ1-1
CASSPQGYTEAFF
TGTGCCAGCAGCCCACAGGGTTACACTGAAGCTTTCTTT
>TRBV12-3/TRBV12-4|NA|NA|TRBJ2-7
CASTLSRDTFYEQYF
TGTGCCAGCACCCTCTCCCGGGACACCTTCTACGAGCAGTACTTC
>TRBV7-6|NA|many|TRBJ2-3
CASSSVRRSPGTDTQYF
TGTGCCAGCAGCTCGGTGCGCAGGTCCCCTGGCACAGATACGCAGTATTTT
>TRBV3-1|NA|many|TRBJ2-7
CASSQVGGFYEQYF
TGTGCCAGCAGCCAAGTCGGGGGTTTCTACGAGCAGTACTTC
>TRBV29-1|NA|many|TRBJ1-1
CSVVTTGTEAFF
TGCAGCGTTGTGACTACCGGGACTGAAGCTTTCTTT
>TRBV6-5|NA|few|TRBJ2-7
CASSYSEQGRYEQYF
TGTGCCAGCAGTTACTCTGAACAGGGGAGGTACGAGCAGTACTTC
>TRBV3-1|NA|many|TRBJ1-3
CASSLPSAGNTIYF
TGTGCCAGCAGCCTCCCTTCAGCTGGAAACACCATATATTTT
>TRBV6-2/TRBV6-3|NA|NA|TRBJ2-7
CAVSRGYEQYF
TGTGCAGTGAGCAGGGGTTACGAGCAGTACTTC
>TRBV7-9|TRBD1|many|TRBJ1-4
CASSLDDRDVEKLFF
TGTGCCAGCAGCTTGGACGACAGGGATGTGGAAAAACTGTTTTTT